Listed here is a single T cell receptor (beta chain). V was cut by 0 bases and J by 8 bases, with 10 bases left in between. The CDR3 is 13 residues long. Germline V lookup: CDR1 GTSNPN, CDR2 SVGIG (reference sequence). The data are from a study of PD-L1 blockade in urothelial cancer. Study context: The researchers analyzed blood 3 weeks (second dose) and 6 weeks after treatment start.

Here immunoSEQ multiplex PCR was the method, and the copy in TCRdb shows in-frame clones only, minus some. Altogether approximately 79,000 clones are present, around 87% being singletons, with the ten largest covering 5% to 6%. The clonotype originates from a woman between 65 and 79 years old with urothelial cancer. This specimen was PBMCs, taken around atezolizumab (anti-PD-L1) treatment. The rearrangement uses TRBV30 and TRBJ1-4, with TRBD1 as a possible D gene (5 bases). CDR3 sequence (DNA): TGTGCCTGGAGTGTACCGGGGGGGGAAAAACTGTTTTTT. Its translation: CAWSVPGGEKLFF.